This TCR beta chain was recovered during a study of blood T cells in healthy people across ages. Study information: Every two T cells gave about one barcoded beta molecule via template switching. Study-wide results and caveats: A roughly linear fall in TCR beta diversity per million T cells was seen with increasing age. Researchers deemed the diversity estimates from one million T cells underestimates.

PCR was performed a second time for about 6 to 11 cycles using a sample-barcoded 5' primer and a J-beta primer mix. All samples gave at least 2.5 million CDR3-containing paired-end reads. MiXCR was run by TCRdb on the 5' RACE reads, yielding one entry per CDR3 protein. This table holds a few hundred thousand distinct CDR3 sequences, more than 45% found once. On this clonotype: The antigen remains unidentified. Possible read error: a much larger clone is one base away.

This CDR3 is built from 13 residues. Trimming cost V 6 bases and J 2 bases, with 8 bases left between them. The germline V gene encodes CDR1 DFQATT and CDR2 SNEGSKA (reference sequence). The V call is TRBV20-1, the J call TRBJ2-6, with D unclear. What was sequenced was blood. The clonotype comes from a man aged 60 to 69 in good health. The CDR3 is CSAFKPGANVLTF. The CDR3 DNA is TGCAGTGCCTTTAAGCCTGGGGCCAACGTCCTGACTTTC.